The sequence of this TCR delta chain was determined in a study of Vγ9Vδ2 T cells in congenital toxoplasmosis (dated by TCRdb to the early 2020s). Concerning the study at large: IgG, IgM and IgA serology, Western blot and an in-house interferon-gamma release assay were used to diagnose congenital toxoplasmosis. Infant repertoires were sequenced at 2 months after birth and at 1 year of age. TCR sequencing was performed on roughly five infected and over nine uninfected infants at 2 months and on 3 infected and 4 uninfected infants at 1 year. This study compared the CDR3 repertoires of the gamma and delta chains in sorted blood gammadelta T cells from congenitally T. gondii-infected infants versus uninfected infants.

cDNA was generated in one tube by template-switch reverse transcription with TRGC- and TRDC-specific primers, using SuperScript II. The TRGC primer was designed so that it would bind both of the constant genes TRGC1 and TRGC2. TRG and TRD amplification used the KAPA Real-Time Library Amplification Kit, with AMPure XP bead purification between steps. Index PCR with the Nextera XT Index Kit was used to attach Illumina sequencing adapters. Sequencing of TRG and TRD amplicons was performed on an Illumina MiSeq with the V2 300 kit, and 150 bp paired-end reads were generated. Per the original workflow: Before any further analysis, FastQC version 0.11.8 was used to check read quality. With MiXCR version 3.0.3, reads were aligned to GenBank TRG or TRD reference genes and CDR3 sequences were built. MiXCR defaults were kept, except that TRDD gene segments were assembled using 3 rather than 5 consecutive nucleotides. VDJtools version 1.2.1 calculated N additions, CDR3 length, J segment length and clonotype sharing between samples. Out-of-frame CDR3 sequences and those containing stop codons were excluded from analysis. The overlap of infant repertoires with previously published Vgamma9Vdelta2 repertoires from fetal, cord blood and adult blood was compared. TCRdb reprocessed the public data with the CATT caller; entries with the same nucleotide sequence were combined afterwards. The authors' filters were not applied to this entry. Here the sample has some 990 delta-chain clones; 18% occur a single time. The ten largest clones represent approximately 12% of the sample.

Taken from cysteine to phenylalanine, the CDR3 has 15 residues. The entry retains the CDR3 DNA only, 45 bases that are in frame from base 1. CDR1 is given as GEAIGNYY and CDR2 as EKD, both from the germline V gene. Trimming removed 1 base from V and 8 bases from J; the gene matches leave 4 bases unexplained. The same treatment, consisting of spiramycin and/or pyrimethamine plus sulfadiazine plus folinic acid, was given to the mothers of both infected and uninfected infants. Every infant, whether infected or uninfected, was delivered at term after more than 37 weeks of gestation. Approximately 0.9 mL of blood was processed into PBMCs by Lymphoprep gradient centrifugation, after which the PBMCs were cryopreserved in liquid nitrogen and shipped to Belgium. Thawed PBMCs were labeled with Zombie NIR viability dye and stained with CD3, TCR gammadelta, Vgamma9 and Vdelta2 antibodies. CD3+ TCRgammadelta+ T cells were sorted on a FACSAria III with a mean purity of roughly 98%. For each sample, the RNeasy Micro Kit was used to isolate RNA from some 10,000 sorted gammadelta T cells. The infants were born to mothers who were enrolled with primary T. gondii infection during pregnancy. Peripheral blood was collected from the infants at an outpatient microbiology and virology center in Pavia, Italy.

What the research found in general, with its limitations: At 2 months, TRGV9 and TRDV2 CDR3s of infected infants appeared to carry fewer N additions than uninfected infants, especially TRDV2-TRDJ1 sequences. At 1 year of age, repertoire differences between infected and uninfected infants were less clear than at 2 months. Germline-encoded fetal-type TRDV2 CDR3 sequences seemed to be more prevalent in infected than in uninfected roughly 2-month-old infants, with an in utero expansion footprint being suggested. Both infected and uninfected infants showed high prevalence of a public TRGV9 clonotype. Two months was the earliest age with enough suitable sample material for TCR repertoire analysis, so newborn repertoires were not sequenced.

This clone is judged large (0.1 to 1%). The target of this receptor is not known. Base quality data are lacking; no much larger clone is found one base away. Source material: gamma-delta T cells from blood. The chain is made from TRDV2 and TRDJ2, with 12 bases matching TRDD3. This clonotype originated in a child under 10 years old born to a mother with Toxoplasma gondii infection during pregnancy, either congenitally infected or uninfected (not recorded which). The CDR3: CACDTLGDTAAQLFF. The nucleotides read TGTGCCTGTGACACGCTGGGGGATACGGCCGCACAACTCTTCTTT.